One T cell receptor beta chain is described in this entry. Its cognate antigen has yet to be identified. The input lacks base qualities; no much larger clone sits a single base away. This entry belongs to a study of blood T cell repertoires in COVID-19 (dated by TCRdb to 2018 to 2020). Regarding the research as a whole: The collaborator samples originated in the United States, Italy and Spain and spanned the acute and convalescent phases of COVID-19. The prospective study material was composed of cDNA or gDNA derived from T cells, B-cell-depleted T cells, or PBMCs. The dataset comprised deeply sampled blood TCRbeta repertoires from subjects exposed to, actively infected with, or recovered from COVID-19. A freely available public database, intended as a resource for researchers studying the immune response to SARS-CoV-2, is where the repertoires were released. Samples were obtained from the ongoing ImmuneRACE study (first 160 participants) and from 950 to 1,500 subjects provided by 6 global collaborators. Sample metadata almost always included a de-identified subject ID, COVID-19 status, age in years and sex. Where HLA class I and class II types were available, the types were taken from metadata supplied by the sample provider, not from assay-based typing.

V and J are truncated by 7 bases and 5 bases respectively, leaving an intervening sequence of 17 bases. Its CDR3 holds 15 amino acids, cysteine through phenylalanine. This entry keeps only the CDR3 DNA: 45 bases, framed from base 1. Reading the germline V gene gives CDR1 MNHEY and CDR2 SVGAGI. Collaborating institutions collected whole blood in K2EDTA tubes following their own protocols. Collaborator samples were shipped for TCRbeta analysis as frozen whole blood, isolated PBMCs, or DNA extracted from either sample type. TCRbeta CDR3 regions were amplified from genomic DNA by means of the immunoSEQ Assay, a bias-controlled multiplex PCR. The original methods were these. Nucleated cell counts per sample were estimated from amplification of reference gene primers within the assay. To quantify the absolute abundance of each unique TCRbeta CDR3 rearrangement, sequence reads were collapsed and filtered. For each sample, productive Simpson clonality was calculated as the square root of Simpson's diversity index across productive rearrangements. TCRdb's version of the immuneACCESS table is confined to in-frame rearrangements and falls short of the full clone set. An unresolved V gene accounts for under half of the shortfall where checked; the remainder is of unknown origin. V and J calls and clone size come straight from that table; D and trimming were deduced from the DNA. In all, the sample holds 250,000 or so clones, and approximately 86% of those were seen once. About 8.6% of the sample rests with the top ten.

The research as a whole found: Clinical and demographic metadata were provided uncurated, with the amount varying by source and participant.

Sequencing was performed on peripheral blood. This TCR came from a man aged 40-49 years with active or convalescent COVID-19. This chain joins TRBV6-5 to TRBJ2-2; a tentative D match to TRBD1 spans 5 bases. The sequence in DNA is TGTGCCAGCAAGTTGGGGCCGTTCCGTACCGGGGAGCTGTTTTTT. Protein translation: CASKLGPFRTGELFF.